A selection of T cell receptor beta chains follows, all from one sample in a study of CD8+CD57+ T cells in acquired aplastic anemia. In TCRdb, the reads were re-called with MiXCR into one record per CDR3 protein. The sample records about 420,000 distinct CDR3 sequences, 65% to 80% being singletons. Source material: sorted CD4+, CD8+, or CD8+CD57+ T cells (not recorded which) from PBMCs. These receptors were collected from a human donor in good health, serving as a control. Each CDR3 is given with its conserved first and last residue. A D gene is named only where the DNA matches it firmly.

v_gene,d_gene,j_gene,CDR3aa
TRBV9,-,TRBJ2-1,CASSVEGAGGNTKFF
TRBV27,TRBD1,TRBJ2-7,CASLTQTGGHYEQYF
TRBV7-2,-,TRBJ1-1,CASSRRINTEAFF
TRBV25-1,-,TRBJ1-1,CASSESSRMNTEAFF
TRBV30,-,TRBJ2-3,CAWSLGLEDTQYF
TRBV7-8,-,TRBJ1-2,CASSLGPTGHGYGYTF
TRBV6-4,-,TRBJ2-3,CATILEAARSTDTQYF
TRBV7-9,-,TRBJ1-6,CASSVSTREPRSF
TRBV6-6,TRBD1,TRBJ2-5,CASSPGERQGDWETQYF
TRBV20-1,-,TRBJ1-2,CSAERNYGYTF
TRBV6-5,-,TRBJ2-5,CASSYRDGAQETQYF
TRBV15,-,TRBJ2-1,CATSIGKGNNNEQFF
TRBV3-1,-,TRBJ1-1,CASSHGAMNTEAFF
TRBV19,TRBD1,TRBJ1-6,CASRGQEGSYNSPLHF
TRBV5-1,-,TRBJ2-7,CASSSRTGKAYEQYF
TRBV29-1,TRBD1,TRBJ1-1,CSVRSGTVNAEAFF
TRBV2,-,TRBJ1-1,CASTAETMNTEAFF
TRBV10-3,-,TRBJ2-7,CAISGGGAQRVYEQYF
TRBV2,-,TRBJ2-1,CASSHRRGHEQFF
TRBV20-1,-,TRBJ1-6,CSARPQGNSPLHF
TRBV7-2,-,TRBJ1-6,CASSPRDPSDYNSPLHF
TRBV20-1,-,TRBJ2-7,CSALGRAGTYEQYF